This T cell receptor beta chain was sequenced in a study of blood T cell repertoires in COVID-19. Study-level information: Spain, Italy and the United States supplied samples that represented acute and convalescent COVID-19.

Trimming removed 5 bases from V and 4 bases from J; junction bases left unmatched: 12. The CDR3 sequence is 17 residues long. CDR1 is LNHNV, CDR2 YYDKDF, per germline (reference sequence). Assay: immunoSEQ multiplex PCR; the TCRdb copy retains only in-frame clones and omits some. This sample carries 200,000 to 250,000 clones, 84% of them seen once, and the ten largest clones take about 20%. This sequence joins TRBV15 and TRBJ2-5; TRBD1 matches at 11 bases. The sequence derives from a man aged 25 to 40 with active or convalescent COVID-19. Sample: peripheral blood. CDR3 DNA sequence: TGTGCCACCAGCCGAGGAGGACAGGGGGCTGTAATAGAGACCCAGTACTTC. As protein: CATSRGGQGAVIETQYF. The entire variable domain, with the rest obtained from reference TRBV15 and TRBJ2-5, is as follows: DAMVIQNPRYQVTQFGKPVTLSCSQTLNHNVMYWYQQKSSQAPKLLFHYYDKDFNNEADTPDNFQSRRPNTSFCFLDIRSPGLGDTAMYLCATSRGGQGAVIETQYFGPGTRLLVL.